Sequencing of this TCR beta chain was carried out in a study of response to subunit inactivated influenza vaccine. This CDR3 comprises 16 residues. V shed 1 base and J shed 6 bases, with 15 bases lying between them. Germline V lookup: CDR1 LGHNA, CDR2 YNFKEQ. In TCRdb, the RT-PCR reads were re-called with MiXCR into one record per CDR3 protein. The sample records 860,000 or so distinct CDR3 sequences, about 20% being singletons. The sample here was PBMCs from blood, taken about 5 days after vaccination. The chain employs TRBV4-2 and TRBJ2-2; D is perhaps TRBD1 or TRBD2 (6 bases each). This TCR was recovered from a man aged 50 to 60 who received an inactivated influenza vaccine. The CDR3 protein is CASSQVLAGEAGELFF. For the CDR3, the DNA is TGTGCCAGCAGCCAAGTCCTGGCAGGGGAGGCCGGGGAGCTGTTTTTT.